The 4 T cell receptor beta chains given below trace back to one sample, sequenced in a study of blood T cell repertoires in COVID-19. Sequencing used immunoSEQ multiplex PCR; TCRdb keeps in-frame clones, though not all of them. The repertoire consists of 90,000 to 130,000 clones, with 80% to 85% occurring once and the leading ten covering under 8%. Input material: peripheral blood. The source is a man aged 65-85 years with acute or convalescent COVID-19.

This chain joins TRBV2 and TRBJ1-4; no clear D. Germline CDR1 reads SNHLY; CDR2 reads FYNNEI. The V end was cut by 8 bases, the J end by 5 bases, with 9 bases between. The CDR3 length is 12 residues. CDR3 amino acids: CASQNQNEKLFF. For the CDR3, the DNA is TGTGCCAGCCAGAACCAGAATGAAAAACTGTTTTTT.

The genes are TRBV30 and TRBJ2-1; D not resolved. Germline V gene data show CDR1 as GTSNPN and CDR2 as SVGIG (reference sequence). The CDR3 totals 13 residues. The V end was cut by 1 base, the J end by 3 bases, with 7 bases between. The CDR3 loop is CAWSATFYNEQFF. CDR3 nucleotides: TGTGCCTGGAGTGCCACATTCTACAATGAGCAGTTCTTC.

As to this clone: Other DNA sequences in the sample encode the same CDR3. The chain has TRBV3-1 (or the pseudogene TRBV3-2) and TRBJ2-1; TRBD1 agrees at 8 bases. V trimming: 2 bases; J trimming: 8 bases; junction bases outside the gene matches: 5. CDR1 and CDR2 (germline): LGHDT, YNNKEL (reference sequence). The CDR3 extends over 14 amino acids. CDR3 residues: CASSQHDRGDEQFF. CDR3 bases: TGTGCCAGCAGCCAACATGACAGGGGCGATGAGCAGTTCTTC.

V and J are TRBV2 and TRBJ1-4; D ambiguous. The V end was cut by 11 bases, the J end by 0 bases, with 13 bases between. The CDR3 runs to 14 residues. Germline-derived CDR1 and CDR2 are SNHLY and FYNNEI. CDR3 DNA sequence: TGTGCCGGATCGGTGGGAGCAACTAATGAAAAACTGTTTTTT. Residues: CAGSVGATNEKLFF.